These T cell receptor beta chains were read from a single sample in a study of cytomegalovirus exposure and HLA in healthy donors. The protocol was immunoSEQ multiplex PCR, while the TCRdb copy is restricted to in-frame clones and leaves out a portion. This table has roughly 110,000 clones, approximately 76% appearing once. Sequencing was performed on PBMCs. The origin of the receptors is a man between 18 and 35 years old in good health and CMV-seronegative. Each CDR3 is given with its conserved first and last residue. A D gene is named only where the DNA matches it firmly. Rows give clone size only sometimes, using once, few, many, or a class for an expanded clone.

v_call,j_call,d_call,clone_size,cdr3_nt,cdr3_aa
TRBV9,TRBJ2-3,NA,NA,TGTGCCAGCAGCCCACGCCCCGGGACTCCCTCGGATACGCAGTATTTT,CASSPRPGTPSDTQYF
TRBV6-5,TRBJ1-5,NA,NA,TGTGCCAGCGGCCTCAATAGCAATCAGCCCCAGCATTTT,CASGLNSNQPQHF
TRBV9,TRBJ2-1,NA,few,TGTGCCAGCAGCGTGACTTCGGACTGGTCCTACAATGAGCAGTTCTTC,CASSVTSDWSYNEQFF
TRBV7-6,TRBJ2-2,NA,once,TGTGCCAGCAGCTTAGCCGGTTCCGTGGAGCTGTTTTTT,CASSLAGSVELFF
TRBV12-2,TRBJ1-1,NA,NA,TGTGCAAGTCGACCGAGACAGGAAAACACTGAAGCTTTCTTT,CASRPRQENTEAFF
TRBV28,TRBJ2-2,NA,NA,TGTGCCAGCAGTTTATCAGGGGCGAACACCGGGGAGCTGTTTTTT,CASSLSGANTGELFF
TRBV29-1,TRBJ2-3,TRBD1,NA,TGCAGCGTAACAGGGGGCATCGCAGATACGCAGTATTTT,CSVTGGIADTQYF
TRBV6-5,TRBJ1-5,TRBD1,NA,TGTGCCAGCAGTCCCGACAGGGCTAGCAATCAGCCCCAGCATTTT,CASSPDRASNQPQHF
TRBV5-1,TRBJ2-7,NA,large,TGCGCCAGCAGCTGGGACAAACCCTACGAGCAGTACTTC,CASSWDKPYEQYF
TRBV5-4,TRBJ1-2,NA,NA,TGTGCCAGCAGCTTGGTTAGACAAACTAACCAGGGGGGCTACACCTTC,CASSLVRQTNQGGYTF
TRBV9,TRBJ2-1,NA,NA,TGTGCCAGCAGCGATCGGTATGAGCAGTTCTTC,CASSDRYEQFF
TRBV5-1,TRBJ1-1,NA,NA,TGCGCCAGCAGCCTAAACACTGAAGCTTTCTTT,CASSLNTEAFF
TRBV15,TRBJ1-3,NA,NA,TGTGCCACCAGCAGAGAGGAAGGGAGGGCACCAGGGGCTGGAAACACCATATATTTT,CATSREEGRAPGAGNTIYF
TRBV5-6,TRBJ2-7,TRBD1,NA,TGTGCCAGCAGCCTACCCGGGACAGGGTTCCACGAGCAGTACTTC,CASSLPGTGFHEQYF
TRBV9,TRBJ2-5,TRBD2,NA,TGTGCCAGCAGCGTAGAGTCGGGGGGGCGAGAGACCCAGTACTTC,CASSVESGGRETQYF
TRBV19,TRBJ1-6,NA,NA,TGTGCCAGCAGACCGACAGGCAGCACCGTTCTGAGGTCACCCCTCCACTTT,CASRPTGSTVLRSPLHF
TRBV9,TRBJ2-7,NA,NA,TGTGCCAGCAGCGTAGAGCCGGGACTCTACGAGCAGTACTTC,CASSVEPGLYEQYF
TRBV7-2,TRBJ2-6,TRBD1,NA,TGTGCCAGCAGCTATGGGACAGGGGCTGGGGCCAACGTCCTGACTTTC,CASSYGTGAGANVLTF
TRBV5-4,TRBJ2-7,TRBD2,NA,TGTGCCAGCAGCGGCCAGCGGGGGGGCTACGAGCAGTACTTC,CASSGQRGGYEQYF
TRBV5-4,TRBJ2-5,TRBD1,NA,TGTGCCAGCAGCTTTCGAGGGACAGAAGAGACCCAGTACTTC,CASSFRGTEETQYF
TRBV7-6,TRBJ1-6,NA,few,TGTGCCAGCAGAAACAGGGCGACAAATTCACCCCTCCACTTT,CASRNRATNSPLHF
TRBV27,TRBJ2-3,TRBD1,NA,TGTGCCAGCAGGAAAAACTACCGGGACAGGCGTTATACGCAGTATTTT,CASRKNYRDRRYTQYF
TRBV18,TRBJ1-5,NA,NA,TGTGCCAGCTCGGGGGGGGGTGACTATCAGCCCCAGCATTTT,CASSGGGDYQPQHF
TRBV5-1,TRBJ2-7,NA,NA,TGCGCCAGCAGCTTGAGGCAGGGGAAGCGGTACGAGCAGTACTTC,CASSLRQGKRYEQYF
TRBV6-6,TRBJ2-6,NA,NA,TGTGCCAGCAGCCCCGGGGGGGCCAACGTCCTGACTTTC,CASSPGGANVLTF
TRBV2,TRBJ2-2,TRBD1,NA,TGTGCCAGCAGTGTTGACAGGGGGAACACCGGGGAGCTGTTTTTT,CASSVDRGNTGELFF
TRBV7-8,TRBJ2-5,TRBD2,NA,TGTGCCAGCAGCTTAGGAGTGGCGGGGGGCCAAGAGACCCAGTACTTC,CASSLGVAGGQETQYF
TRBV6-1,TRBJ2-7,NA,NA,TGTGCCAGCAGTGATATTGTCAGAACCTACGAGCAGTACTTC,CASSDIVRTYEQYF
TRBV10-2,TRBJ2-5,TRBD1,NA,TGCGCCAGCAAGACAGGGACCAGACCCCAAGAGACCCAGTACTTC,CASKTGTRPQETQYF
TRBV2,TRBJ2-5,TRBD1,NA,TGTGCCAGCAGTGAAAGGACAGGGGGACCAGGTGCCCAGTACTTC,CASSERTGGPGAQYF
TRBV5-1,TRBJ2-7,TRBD2,NA,TGCGCCAGCAGCCCCGTGGGGGGGGTATACGAGCAGTACTTC,CASSPVGGVYEQYF
TRBV4-1,TRBJ2-7,TRBD1,NA,TGCGCCAGCAGCCAAGATGGGACAGGGGAAACGAGCGAGCAGTACTTC,CASSQDGTGETSEQYF
TRBV7-2,TRBJ2-7,NA,NA,TGTGCCAGCAGCTTAGGGGGGGGCATAACCTACGAGCAGTACTTC,CASSLGGGITYEQYF
TRBV5-4,TRBJ2-5,NA,NA,TGTGCCAGCAGTCGAGAAGAGACCCAGTACTTC,CASSREETQYF
TRBV4-3,TRBJ2-7,TRBD1,NA,TGCGCCAGCAGCCGCGAGCCCCGGACAGGGGCGGACCTCTACGAGCAGTACTTC,CASSREPRTGADLYEQYF
TRBV18,TRBJ2-7,NA,NA,TGTGCCAGCTCACCGGACAACTTAACCTACGAGCAGTACTTC,CASSPDNLTYEQYF
TRBV5-6,TRBJ1-5,NA,few,TGTGCCAGCAGCCTCGGGGGTAGAAAGGTCAATCAGCCCCAGCATTTT,CASSLGGRKVNQPQHF
TRBV5-1,TRBJ2-3,TRBD1,few,TGCGCCAGCAGCTTGGCGACAGGGGGCTTGACAGATACGCAGTATTTT,CASSLATGGLTDTQYF
TRBV4-2,TRBJ2-5,TRBD2,once,TGTGCCAGCAGCCAACGGACTAGCGGGGGCGGGGGGGAGACCCAGTACTTC,CASSQRTSGGGGETQYF